Presented here are 11 T cell receptor beta chains from one specimen sequenced in a study of blood T cells in healthy people across ages. Combining a sample-barcoded 5' primer with a J-beta primer mix, a second PCR ran for roughly 7 to 12 cycles. TCRdb reprocessed the 5' RACE reads via MiXCR and lists one record per CDR3 protein. Here the sample spans 550,000 to 650,000 distinct CDR3 sequences, roughly 31% being singletons. The sequenced material came from blood. Receptor source: a woman older than 75 in good health.

This clonotype was counted ten times or more. The V call is TRBV20-1, the J call TRBJ2-3, with D perhaps matching TRBD2 (5 bases). From germline, CDR1 is DFQATT and CDR2 SNEGSKA (reference sequence). V dropped 4 bases and J dropped 2 bases, with 16 bases sitting between them. This CDR3 contains 15 residues. CDR3 protein: CSATPGLELTDTQYF. DNA for the CDR3: TGCAGTGCTACCCCCGGACTGGAGCTCACAGATACGCAGTATTTT.

The chain couples TRBV15 to TRBJ2-1, with D unclear. Germline loops: CDR1 LNHNV, CDR2 YYDKDF (reference sequence). This CDR3 region has 13 residues. V was trimmed by 6 bases and J by 5 bases, leaving 11 bases between them. Written as DNA, the CDR3 is TGTGCCACCAGTAGCCCCCAGGACAATGAGCAGTTCTTC. This encodes CATSSPQDNEQFF.

This clonotype was found many times. The gene calls are TRBV9 and TRBJ2-3, with TRBD2 matching 8 bases. Germline V lookup: CDR1 SGDLS, CDR2 YYNGEE. This CDR3 comprises 16 residues. The V gene end was trimmed by 3 bases and the J gene end by 1 base; junction bases not matched to a gene: 7. CDR3 sequence reads: CASSAGGAVGTDTQYF. The CDR3 DNA reads TGTGCCAGCAGCGCCGGGGGGGCCGTCGGCACAGATACGCAGTATTTT.

This clonotype has only a few counts. The rearrangement uses TRBV29-1 and TRBJ1-3, with TRBD1 identical over 7 bases. The germline V gene has CDR1 SQVTM and CDR2 ANQGSEA. After removal of 0 bases from V and 15 bases from J, the junction contained 5 bases not matched to a gene. CDR3 size: 11 residues. The CDR3 spells CSVEDPGGGYF. DNA for the CDR3: TGCAGCGTTGAAGATCCAGGGGGTGGATATTTT.

The chain has TRBV18 and TRBJ1-1; D call uncertain. This CDR3 contains 14 residues. CDR1 is KGHSH, CDR2 LQKENI, per germline. V gave up 4 bases and J gave up 3 bases, with 12 bases separating them. The CDR3 DNA sequence: TGTGCCAGCTCACTTCGGAGCAAGGACACTGAAGCTTTCTTT. This encodes CASSLRSKDTEAFF. Supplemented by reference TRBV18 and TRBJ1-1, the full variable domain reads NAGVMQNPRHLVRRRGQEARLRCSPMKGHSHVYWYRQLPEEGLKFMVYLQKENIIDESGMPKERFSAEFPKEGPSILRIQQVVRGDSAAYFCASSLRSKDTEAFFGQGTRLTVV.

V is TRBV20-1 and J is TRBJ2-7, with 7 bases that match TRBD1. The CDR3 spans 16 residues. Germline V gene data show CDR1 as DFQATT and CDR2 as SNEGSKA (reference sequence). Unmatched junction bases numbered 16, after V lost 1 base and J lost 7 bases. CDR3 sequence reads: CSARAGYPIGGNEQYF. The CDR3 DNA sequence: TGCAGTGCTAGAGCTGGTTACCCGATAGGGGGCAATGAGCAGTACTTC.

This clonotype came up a few times. The chain links TRBV9 to TRBJ2-7; tentatively, D is TRBD2 (7 bases). In germline, CDR1 is SGDLS, CDR2 YYNGEE. The V end was cut by 3 bases, the J end by 7 bases, with 20 bases between. CDR3 length equals 15 residues. The CDR3 DNA is TGTGCCAGCAGCGCCGTCCGGGGGGCCTACAATGAGCAGTACTTC. The encoded protein is CASSAVRGAYNEQYF.

The rearrangement uses TRBV7-2 and TRBJ2-3; tentatively, D is TRBD1 or TRBD2 (5 bases each). V dropped 4 bases and J dropped 5 bases, with 19 bases sitting between them. Germline V gene lookup returns CDR1 SGHTA and CDR2 FQGNSA. This CDR3 is 16 amino acids long. This CDR3 reads CASSSPRGRAGDTQYF. Here the CDR3 DNA reads TGTGCCAGCAGCTCCCCGAGGGGCAGGGCGGGAGATACGCAGTATTTT.

This clonotype showed up just a few times. This CDR3 is CANRLSIPPYEQYF. CDR3 bases: TGTGCCAACAGACTGAGCATACCGCCCTACGAGCAGTACTTC. The V gene is TRBV28, the J gene TRBJ2-4, with D hard to call. The J call may be wrong; the DNA end is better matched by TRBJ2-7. This CDR3 comprises 14 residues. Germline CDR1 is MDHEN and CDR2 is SYDVKM.

This clonotype was observed many times. The chain has TRBV7-2 and TRBJ1-1, with no clear D. The CDR3 spans 12 residues. V was trimmed by 1 base and J by 3 bases, leaving 3 bases between them. The germline CDR1 and CDR2 sequences are SGHTA and FQGNSA. CDR3 bases: TGTGCCAGCAGCTTAGTTTACACTGAAGCTTTCTTT. Translation gives CASSLVYTEAFF.

Comment on this clonotype: This may be a read error: a much more frequent sequence differs by one nucleotide. Because it lacks the conserved phenylalanine or tryptophan at the end, this CDR3 is likely a read error. V gene TRBV30 combines with J gene TRBJ1-2; tentative D call: TRBD1 (6 bases). The CDR3 is 15 amino acids. Trimming left V 2 bases short and J 0 bases short, with 13 bases between. Germline CDR1 GTSNPN, CDR2 SVGIG (reference sequence). CDR3 in DNA: TGTGCCTGGAGTATCCGAGGGGGAGCTAACTATGGCTACACCGTC. It yields the protein CAWSIRGGANYGYTV.